In its sample, the clone carrying this TCR beta chain was seen once. The antigen is unknown. The data originate from a study of T cells in localized non-small cell lung cancer. Study results and limitations: Uninvolved neighboring lung showed the greatest T cell clonality, exceeding tumor. Because researchers sequenced only one region of the tumor, heterogeneity is still possible. Turning up in adjacent lung were a median approximately 60 of the top 100 tumor clones. Higher T cell density in the blood was associated with longer overall survival, whereas higher adjacent-lung clonality associated with shorter survival.

Generated by immunoSEQ multiplex PCR, the TCRdb table keeps only in-frame clones and is missing some. The data show about 74,000 clones, approximately 84% seen once. V lost 2 bases and J lost 2; bases outside the gene matches: 2. Germline assignment: CDR1 GTSNPN and CDR2 SVGIG (reference sequence). This CDR3 spans 13 amino acids. The origin of this receptor is a female donor at least 60 years old with stage I lung adenocarcinoma. Sequencing used peripheral blood, obtained before any cancer treatment. The rearrangement joins TRBV30 to TRBJ2-7; 8 bases match TRBD1. CDR3 sequence reads: CAWSQTGAYEQYF. For the CDR3, the DNA is TGTGCCTGGAGTCAGACAGGGGCCTACGAGCAGTACTTC.